This TCR beta chain originates from a study of cytomegalovirus exposure and HLA in healthy donors (dated by TCRdb to the late 2010s). A note on the overall study: According to an earlier analysis of a few hundred of the donors, some 180 million T cells yielded over 100 million unique TCR beta sequences and about 280 Gb of sequence data. An earlier analysis of 500 to 650 of the donors applied high-throughput TCR beta sequencing to assess whether each TCR beta V gene segment acted as functional or pseudogenic. Approximately 300 gigabases of sequencing data and around 85 million unique TCR sequences made up an early release that covered approximately 650 HLA-typed donors. A later genetic analysis took genome-wide SNP genotypes for about 55% of the roughly 670 donors and used that subset as a discovery cohort. A separate validation cohort of roughly 130 different subjects was used in addition to the roughly 700-subject first cohort. The genetic ancestry cluster associated with self-reported Caucasian donors included roughly 84% of the 398 genotyped donors. Donor age, sex, ethnicity and CMV serostatus were compiled together with the repertoire data. Because of strong linkage in the cohort, roughly five DR-DQ haplotypes were treated as single units for association and clustering. To predict cytomegalovirus infection status, the study brought together high-throughput TCR immunosequencing, statistical association of individual TCRs with disease status, and machine learning. In the later analysis, no new phenotypic data were used to find candidate immune exposures; instead, reliance was placed on TCR beta sequences and their occurrence across donors. Typing coverage differed by locus: A, B, C, DRB1 and DQB1 were typed in about 620-630 donors, DQA1 in around 500, DPA1 in around 600, and DPB1 in around 490. Using immunosequencing, the study profiled T cell repertoires from around 680 subjects and related those repertoires to cytomegalovirus serostatus. To study patterns of TCR occurrence, a later analysis re-analyzed previously published TCR beta repertoires from 500 to 850 donors and added high-resolution HLA genotyping. Every repertoire in the discovery cohort had been generated on one and the same sequencing platform. The study was designed to test whether signatures of past pathogen exposure could be identified by cataloging public T cell receptors. On average, around 200,000 unique TCR beta nucleotide sequences were sequenced per donor among 350 to 400 genotyped donors of the cohort, with 15% to 20% of those sequences being non-productive. Class I and class II HLA loci were covered by the typing at four-digit resolution.

Findings and caveats that apply to the study as a whole: Immune exposure information for the cohort was limited to CMV serostatus. Because counts were too low, about 15 rarely observed V segments, including chromosome 9 orphons, were left out of the earlier analysis of some 640 of the donors. Because the 87-base-pair reads could not distinguish some IMGT-functional V segments, including TRBV6-2 and TRBV6-3, those segments were excluded. A later analysis found that most CMV-associated TCR beta chains appeared HLA-restricted, with HLA associations seemingly driven largely by CMV exposure. Specific HLA alleles were associated with 15,000 to 20,000 TCR beta sequences at a false discovery rate of 0.05 in a later analysis. The study gave a list of about 170 TCR beta chains associated with cytomegalovirus. In a later analysis, several top co-occurrence clusters were reported to appear linked to parvovirus B19, influenza, CMV and Epstein-Barr virus. A few of the identified cytomegalovirus-associated TCR beta chains were confirmed in vitro to be specific for cytomegalovirus antigens. An earlier analysis of some 560 of the donors showed that most TCR beta V segments appeared in productive rearrangements either about 90% or about 30% of the time, which broadly matched IMGT annotations. The sequencing pipeline was judged likely to have produced a cluster of highly shared sequence variants as a technical artifact. In a later analysis, HLA-associated TCR beta chains showed more clonal expansion and lower generation probabilities than non-associated chains that were equally common. Correlated functional status among segregating V segments might be attributable to linkage disequilibrium, but an unknown experimental factor could not be ruled out. The classifier was reported to diagnose cytomegalovirus status with high specificity and sensitivity in both the original cohort and the validation cohort. Presence/absence analyses assumed roughly uniform sequencing depth across donors, an assumption that may not hold. A further reported finding was that TCR beta sequences accurately predicted the HLA-A and HLA-B alleles for most subjects in the first cohort. Because HLA typing was missing for some donors at each locus, association tests included only the typed subset. V-gene and J-gene trimming of TCR beta chains was associated with a missense DCLRE1C variant in a later genetic analysis, and the association was replicated in an independent cohort. According to a later analysis, TCR association rates differed among HLA loci, with DRB1 alleles showing the most associated TCRs and HLA-C alleles showing the fewest. Strong co-occurrence of HLA alleles, especially DR and DQ, made assigning TCR associations to individual alleles difficult. The cohort was sequenced for TCR beta chains only, and without alpha or paired-chain data the features that could be detected were limited. According to the authors, the approach could potentially be generalized to other disease states and immunological phenotypes. Most TCR sequences were seen in very few donors, while some public TCRs were found in many individuals. A later genetic analysis reported fewer N-insertions in productive TCRs among donors in an Asian-associated ancestry cluster than the roughly 650-donor mean.

The library was generated by the immunoSEQ multiplex PCR assay. For the multiplex PCR, a mixture combining 60 forward primers for TCR Vbeta segments and 13 reverse primers for TCR Jbeta segments was used. Amplification of the CDR3 region of rearranged TCR beta genes was performed with a multiplex PCR assay on genomic DNA. On the Illumina HiSeq System, the amplified TCR beta libraries were sequenced as 87-base-pair reads. Regarding the original processing steps: Across the 670 or so repertoires, a later analysis counted 78 million or so unique TCR beta chains, around 11 million of which were shared by at least two donors. Raw reads were error-corrected and collapsed into unique sequences by a nearest-neighbor algorithm in which closely related sequences were merged to remove PCR and sequencing errors. V, D and J gene segments were assigned by aligning CDR3 sequences to IMGT reference sequences. For a sequence to be retained, a match of at least six nucleotides to both a V gene segment and a J gene segment was required. A rearrangement was called productive if the CDR3 had no stop codons and remained in frame with V and J, and every other rearrangement was called non-productive. Following IMGT convention, CDR3 was defined as the stretch from the second conserved V-encoded cysteine up to the conserved J-encoded phenylalanine. The earlier analysis of 500 to 750 of the donors excluded any sequence lacking an unambiguous match to a single V gene segment. An earlier analysis of roughly 590 of the donors called V segments functional above 56.7% productive rearrangements and segregating when the between-donor standard deviation exceeded 5%. A statistical classification framework was developed to diagnose cytomegalovirus status using the catalog of TCR beta chain sequences. In a later analysis, V and J genes were assigned by comparing TCR nucleotide sequences against IMGT/GENE-DB human TR gene sequences. The TCRdist pipeline was used in a later analysis to assign CDR3 sequences and most-parsimonious VDJ recombination scenarios. A later analysis defined each TCR beta chain by its CDR3 amino acid sequence plus V-gene family, and excluded reads lacking a unique V-gene family. As a way to deal with suspected cross-contamination and a sequencing artifact, a later analysis dropped over 550 nucleotide sequences that were highly shared and had low generation probability. In a later analysis, a clonal expansion index was calculated for each public chain from normalized within-repertoire ranks of inferred template counts. In a later analysis, generation probabilities were computed using a VDJ recombination model fitted to out-of-frame rearrangements, and the results were checked against IGoR. In a later analysis, hypergeometric tests were used to score TCR-TCR, TCR-HLA and TCR-CMV co-occurrence, with a repertoire-size bias correction applied to TCR pairs. A later analysis estimated false discovery rates by permuting HLA or CMV assignments 20 times. In a later analysis, co-occurring TCRs were grouped using DBSCAN, with TCRdist sequence similarity added in when clustering inside HLA-allele-positive subsets. Repertoires with fewer than 30,000 or more than 120,000 public chains were left out of co-occurrence clustering, as were five repertoires with anomalous nucleotide sharing. Imported from immuneACCESS, the table was reduced by TCRdb to in-frame sequences with V and J called. These copies leave out some clones; in studies compared against another copy, an unresolved V gene accounts for under half, and the cause of the remainder is not known. Clonal size and the V and J genes are those of that table, whereas D and trimming came from the DNA. The sample profile shows some 110,000 clones; more than 60% of them were found once. Of the sample, 2.5% falls within the top ten clones.

A distance of 20 bases separates the germline ends of V and J, which lose 7 bases and 7 bases respectively. The germline V gene sets CDR1 to MNHEY and CDR2 to SVGAGI. The CDR3, cysteine through phenylalanine, is 15 amino acids long. Kept here is only the CDR3 DNA, which spans 45 bases and is read in frame from base 1. With respect to this clone: Its antigen specificity is not known. It has no much larger one-base neighbor in the sample; base qualities were not kept.

The cohort comprised some 700 healthy bone marrow donors. All cohort members were sampled while nominally healthy, although unrecorded immune exposures were likely present. The donor was CMV seronegative and was included in the group of over 300 seronegative cohort members. Every donor gave a peripheral blood sample, and the peripheral blood mononuclear cells from that sample were used for TCR beta sequencing. Genomic DNA was extracted from the blood cell samples with the Qiagen DNeasy Blood Extraction Kit. The rearrangement joined TRBV6-5 to TRBJ1-5, with TRBD1 tentatively as D gene (5 bases match). The specimen sequenced was PBMCs. This sequence was found in a middle-aged man in good health and CMV-seronegative. The CDR3 reads CASKAAGGRGQPQHF. In nucleotides, the sequence is TGTGCCAGCAAAGCCGCTGGGGGGAGAGGGCAGCCCCAGCATTTT.